This T cell receptor beta chain was captured in a study of cytomegalovirus exposure and HLA in healthy donors. Overall study context: From HLA-typed donors, an early data release held tens of millions of unique TCRs. Whole-study results and caveats: Productive status was seen about 90% or about 30% of the time for most TCR beta V segments in an earlier analysis. Highest at DRB1 and lowest at HLA-C, TCR association rates differed among HLA loci in a later analysis.

With V trimmed by 2 bases and J by 4 bases, 7 bases remained unmatched. The germline V gene has CDR1 MNHEY and CDR2 SMNVEV (reference sequence). The CDR3 contains 17 residues. The study ran its PCR with 60 Vbeta and 13 Jbeta primers. Some clones are missing from TCRdb's copy, which holds only in-frame ones; the method was immunoSEQ multiplex PCR. Of approximately 150,000 clones in the sample, 68% were seen once. In the case of this clone: Its antigen is unidentified. A far larger clone is off by one base, so a read error is likely. The sample contains more than one DNA sequence encoding this CDR3.

The TCR sequence derives from a man aged 25 to 40 in good health and CMV-seropositive. Sequencing was done on a sample of PBMCs. This chain connects TRBV27 to TRBJ2-7, with TRBD2 matching over 14 bases. CDR3 sequence: CASSLGTSGRDVYEQYF. The DNA of the CDR3 is TGTGCCAGCAGTTTAGGGACTAGCGGGAGAGATGTGTACGAGCAGTACTTC.